A selection of T cell receptor beta chains follows, all from one sample in a study of T cell responses to AZD1222 COVID-19 vaccine. Assay used: immunoSEQ multiplex PCR; TCRdb lists only in-frame clones, some missing. The data show 75,000 to 100,000 clones, 70% to 90% seen once. The sequencing used peripheral blood, collected on day 0 of AZD1222 vaccination. The receptor source for this set is an adult in good health. The CDR3 runs from the conserved cysteine through the conserved F or W. D genes are given only for firm matches. Clone sizes are given selectively: once, few, many, or a class where the clone is expanded.

j_gene,v_gene,d_gene,abundance,CDR3aa
TRBJ2-2,TRBV10-1,TRBD2,-,CASSAASGGAGTGELFF
TRBJ2-4,TRBV7-9,TRBD2,-,CASSPGGVIQYF
TRBJ1-2,TRBV5-4,-,-,CASSLVAGNGYTF
TRBJ1-2,TRBV6-5,TRBD1,once,CASSPTGINYGYTF
TRBJ1-4,TRBV29-1,TRBD1,-,CSGRVDRGANEKLFF
TRBJ1-4,TRBV5-1,-,-,CASSLVVNEKLFF
TRBJ1-4,TRBV4-1,TRBD1,-,CASSQWTGGNEKLFF
TRBJ2-7,TRBV11-3,-,-,CASSSDGGHYEQYF
TRBJ1-2,TRBV4-1,TRBD1,-,CASSHPDRGYGYTF
TRBJ2-3,TRBV7-9,TRBD1,-,CASSLARGQGAGTDTQYF
TRBJ1-1,TRBV10-3,-,once,CAPPPAGLNTEAFF
TRBJ1-2,TRBV5-1,-,-,CASSLGPRTYGYTF
TRBJ1-3,TRBV11-2,-,-,CASSPARGGGTGNTIYF
TRBJ1-5,TRBV7-2,-,few,CASSLVGAPQHF
TRBJ2-2,TRBV5-8,-,-,CASSFHRGNTGELFF
TRBJ2-3,TRBV15,TRBD2,once,CATSSSGVGDTQYF
TRBJ2-1,TRBV18,-,-,CASSPRQIYEQFF
TRBJ2-1,TRBV30,TRBD2,few,CAWSRLAGGSEQFF
TRBJ2-2,TRBV9,-,-,CASSVVGSYDTGELFF
TRBJ2-3,TRBV7-9,-,-,CASSPGGNTDTQYF
TRBJ2-1,TRBV7-9,-,-,CASSLGLYNEQFF
TRBJ1-1,TRBV19,TRBD1,-,CASSIGTENTEAFF
TRBJ1-1,TRBV28,TRBD1,-,CASNLNRGPGGTEAFF
TRBJ1-5,TRBV3-1/TRBV3-2,-,few,CASSPHDSNQPQHF
TRBJ1-4,TRBV5-4,-,-,CASSLFGAEKLFF
TRBJ2-7,TRBV7-2,-,-,CASSWDAGAREQYF
TRBJ2-5,TRBV7-2,TRBD1,-,CASSLAGQGMGTQYF
TRBJ1-1,TRBV7-8,-,-,CASSPPRGAYTEAFF
TRBJ1-5,TRBV7-2,-,-,CASSKAGRGQPQHF
TRBJ2-1,TRBV6-4,-,-,CASRGEGRNEQFF
TRBJ1-2,TRBV30,-,-,CAWSAGPPEGYGYTF
TRBJ1-2,TRBV20-1,TRBD1,few,CSASRSASGTANYGYTF
TRBJ2-3,TRBV7-8,TRBD1,-,CASSSQGLTDTQYF
TRBJ2-5,TRBV14,TRBD2,-,CASSQVRSGGLRTQYF
TRBJ1-2,TRBV12-3/TRBV12-4,TRBD1,-,CASSLEGQPFWF
TRBJ2-2,TRBV9,-,once,CASSVGPHTGELFF
TRBJ1-3,TRBV10-3,TRBD1,-,CAINPDRESSGNTIYF
TRBJ2-3,TRBV30,TRBD2,few,CAWSGGRHTDTQYF
TRBJ1-1,TRBV5-6,-,few,CASRTGGYTEAFF
TRBJ1-4,TRBV10-3,-,-,CAIMDSDEKLFF
TRBJ1-1,TRBV7-3,-,once,CASSFLGEGTEAFF
TRBJ1-4,TRBV30,-,-,CAWSDGQTINEKLFF
TRBJ1-5,TRBV24-1,-,once,CATGGTSNQPQHF
TRBJ2-7,TRBV19,-,-,CASRITGSSYEQYF
TRBJ2-6,TRBV7-3,-,-,CASSLGGSGANVLTF
TRBJ2-7,TRBV7-2,-,-,CASSLAGFYEQYF
TRBJ1-1,TRBV7-9,TRBD1,-,CASSLQGAVDTEAFF
TRBJ1-2,TRBV18,-,-,CASSPRGADYGYTF
TRBJ1-3,TRBV28,TRBD1,-,CASSLKQGYSGNTIYF
TRBJ2-5,TRBV7-3,TRBD2,-,CASSLGNGGAGETQYF
TRBJ1-2,TRBV28,TRBD1,-,CASSLGQDGNYGYTF
TRBJ1-4,TRBV28,TRBD1,-,CASSLRTGAKLFF